The clone carrying this T cell receptor (beta chain) has just a few counts. The antigen remains undetermined. This entry belongs to a study of OX40 agonist ivuxolimab in advanced cancers. Study in general: Having had anti-PD-1, anti-PD-L1 or anti-CTLA-4 therapy before was allowed, and about 40% had some. Study conclusions and caveats: The average count of expanded clones was higher among CD8+ T cells than among CD4+.

The germline CDR1 and CDR2 sequences are MNHNS and SASEGT. The CDR3 consists of 15 residues. Trimming took 1 base from V and 3 from J, leaving 11 bases between them. The protocol was immunoSEQ multiplex PCR, while the TCRdb copy is restricted to in-frame clones and leaves out a portion. This sample has roughly 3,100 clones, with around 81% found just once. This chain uses TRBV6-1 with TRBJ2-3; no definite D call. The source was CD4+ or CD8+ T cells sorted from blood, collected in a trial of the OX40 agonist ivuxolimab. The receptor was derived from an adult with an advanced solid tumor such as melanoma, head and neck, liver or kidney cancer. In nucleotides, the CDR3 is TGTGCCAGCAGTGAAGGTTTTCCTCCTACAGATACGCAGTATTTT. This codes for CASSEGFPPTDTQYF.